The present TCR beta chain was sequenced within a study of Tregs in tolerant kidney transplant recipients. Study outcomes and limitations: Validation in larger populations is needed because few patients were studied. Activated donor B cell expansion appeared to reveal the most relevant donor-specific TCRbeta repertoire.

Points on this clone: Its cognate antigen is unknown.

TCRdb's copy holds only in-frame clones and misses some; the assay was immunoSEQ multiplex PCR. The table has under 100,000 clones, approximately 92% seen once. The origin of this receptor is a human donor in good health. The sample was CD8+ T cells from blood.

CDR3 protein: CASSARDRGLSLYGYTF. The CDR3 region has the DNA TGTGCCAGTAGCGCCCGGGACAGGGGGCTTAGTTTATATGGCTACACCTTC. V gene TRBV19 combines with J gene TRBJ1-2, with 12 bases matching TRBD1. The germline gives CDR1 LNHDA, CDR2 SQIVND (reference sequence). V shed 6 bases and J 5 bases; nucleotides not matched to a gene: 13. There are 17 residues in the CDR3.